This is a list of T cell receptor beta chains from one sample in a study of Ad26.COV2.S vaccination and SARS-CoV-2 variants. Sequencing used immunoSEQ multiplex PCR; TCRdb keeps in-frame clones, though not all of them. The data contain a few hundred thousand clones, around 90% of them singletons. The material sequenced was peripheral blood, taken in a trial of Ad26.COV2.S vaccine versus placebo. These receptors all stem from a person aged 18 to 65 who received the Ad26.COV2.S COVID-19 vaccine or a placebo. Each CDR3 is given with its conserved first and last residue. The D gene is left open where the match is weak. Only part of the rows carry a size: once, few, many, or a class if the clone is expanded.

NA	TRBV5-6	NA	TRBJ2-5	CASSLVDQETQYF	TGTGCCAGCAGCTTGGTTGACCAAGAGACCCAGTACTTC
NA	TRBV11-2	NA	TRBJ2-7	CASSLVRADYEQYF	TGTGCCAGCAGCTTAGTTAGGGCGGACTACGAGCAGTACTTC
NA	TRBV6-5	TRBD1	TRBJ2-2	CASSLTGRELFF	TGTGCCAGCAGTTTGACAGGGAGGGAGCTGTTTTTT
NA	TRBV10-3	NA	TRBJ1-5	CAISDLGQPQHF	TGTGCCATCAGCGACCTGGGTCAGCCCCAGCATTTT
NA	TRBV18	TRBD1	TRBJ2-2	CASSPGQGSGELFF	TGTGCCAGCTCACCGGGACAGGGCTCCGGGGAGCTGTTTTTT
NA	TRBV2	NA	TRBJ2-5	CASSEQGTSQETQYF	TGTGCCAGCAGTGAACAGGGGACGAGCCAAGAGACCCAGTACTTC
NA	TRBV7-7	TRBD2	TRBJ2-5	CASSEGLAGGSETQYF	TGTGCCAGCAGCGAGGGCCTAGCGGGAGGGTCGGAGACCCAGTACTTC
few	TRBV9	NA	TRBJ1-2	CASSPGVLGYYGYTF	TGTGCCAGCAGCCCCGGGGTCTTAGGTTACTATGGCTACACCTTC
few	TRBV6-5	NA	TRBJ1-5	CASSYDGGWSQPQHF	TGTGCCAGCAGTTACGATGGGGGTTGGAGTCAGCCCCAGCATTTT
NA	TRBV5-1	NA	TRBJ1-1	CASSAPGQNTEAFF	TGCGCCAGCAGCGCCCCGGGACAGAACACTGAAGCTTTCTTT
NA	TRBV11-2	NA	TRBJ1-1	CASSLDSSVNLRRDTEAFF	TGTGCCAGCAGCTTAGATAGTTCCGTAAATCTTAGAAGGGACACTGAAGCTTTCTTT